The present T cell receptor (beta chain) was sequenced within a study of shared clonotypes between healthy human individuals (dated by TCRdb to about 2020). About the investigation overall: The cohort included a few men and two women between 18 and 49 years of age. For each donor, CD4 naive and CD4 memory were each run on three plates, CD8 naive on two plates, and CD8 memory on one plate. The study deeply sequenced blood TCR repertoires of several healthy adults to estimate repertoire size and the extent of clonotype sharing between individuals. Different laboratories and diverse techniques were used to prepare libraries and sequence TCR repertoires, to increase sequencing depth and limit assay-specific biases. Each donor's leukapheresis produced roughly between roughly 0.9 and 8.9 billion PBMCs. Overall study outcomes, separate from this receptor: Based on pairwise subsampling, the degree of clonotype sharing among donors was expected to be affected by sequencing depth. Sampling was restricted to blood, and TCR repertoires in tissues likely differ from the TCR repertoires found in blood. Compared with non-shared clonotypes, the clonotypes found in all four sorted-subset donors had higher generation probabilities. Incomplete sequencing was indicated by rarefaction of sorted-subset datasets, despite the large sequencing depth. Naive subsets generally had larger estimated clonotype richness than memory subsets did. The genetic and exposure-history diversity represented was limited by the small number of donors. Approximately 5% of naive CD4, 3.5% of naive CD8, about 2.4% of memory CD4, and approximately 0.4% of memory CD8 clonotypes were shared across a few donors.

As regards this clone: This receptor's antigen is unknown. No clone much larger than this one lies a single base away; base qualities are absent.

Using the deep immunoSEQ assay, multiplex PCR amplified TCR CDR3 regions from genomic DNA. Genomic DNA extracted from each cell subset was distributed evenly over all wells of several immunoSEQ 96-well plates, and each plate served as one replicate. For sorted subsets, about 200 ng genomic DNA, equal to 30,000 to 35,000 T cell genomes, was loaded into each replicate PCR. Purified libraries were measured with a Qubit 3.0 fluorometer, size-checked on a Bioanalyzer 2100, and measured again with the KAPA Library Quantification kit. A separate single-read 150-cycle Illumina NextSeq 550 flow cell was used to sequence each immunoSEQ 96-well plate. The source study handled its data this way. Because only junctional sequences without quality scores were contained in the immunoSEQ output, filtering matching that applied to full-length reads could not be performed. Sequences were annotated with PyIR, a Python wrapper for IgBLAST v1.9, using IMGT germline references to assign V/J genes and CDR3. Reads with weak V/J assignments (E-value above 1e-6), missing CDR3, stop codons, out-of-frame junctions, or ambiguous translated residues were removed. A V3J clonotype was defined by an identical inferred V gene, J gene, and CDR3 amino acid sequence. Percentage overlap between repertoires was computed as shared unique clonotypes divided by the size of the smaller repertoire. Repertoire richness was assessed with RTK rarefaction, the Chao1 estimator, and Recon v2.1 estimates of unobserved clonotypes. OLGA was used to compute generation probabilities for all TCRbeta clonotypes that the gDNA method yielded from a handful of donors. What TCRdb holds here is the immuneACCESS table cut down to in-frame rearrangements. Part of the clones is not present; checked against another copy, under half of the missing clones reflect an unresolved V gene, and the others are unexplained. The V and J calls and clone size come from that table; D and trimming were worked out from the DNA. Present in this sample are about 2.3 million clones, over 85% of which were seen just once. 0.39% of the sample goes to the ten largest clones.

The donors were healthy, HIV-negative adults with no recently reported acute infections or vaccinations. Only Caucasian adults living in Nashville, Tennessee, USA were represented among the donors. Magnetic negative selection was used to enrich CD4+ T cells, after which naive cells were positively selected on CD45RA and the negative fraction became the memory subset. Blood was collected by leukapheresis, and PBMCs were isolated by Ficoll-Histopaque density gradient centrifugation and then cryopreserved in liquid nitrogen vapor phase. Analytical flow cytometry was used to check the purity and quantity of every magnetically sorted T cell population. Each sorted fraction had its genomic DNA isolated and then quantified by UV absorbance on a Nanodrop 2000c. CDR1 and CDR2, looked up from the germline V gene, are SNHLY and FYNNEI. Germline trimming: 7 bases from V, 16 bases from J; junction bases outside gene matches: 15. From cysteine to phenylalanine, the CDR3 is 13 amino acids long. The entry retains the CDR3 DNA only, 39 bases that are in frame from base 1.

The source is a young man in good health. Some clones in this sample may be carry-over from other donors' samples. Sequenced input: naive CD4+ T cells from PBMCs. In the paper's terms, the cell subset or site label means: CD45RA+ positively selected. The rearrangement joined TRBV2 to TRBJ2-1; TRBD1 matches 8 bases in the middle. The nucleotides read TGTGCCAGCACAATTGTCAGGGGGCTGGTTCTTTTCTTC. It translates as CASTIVRGLVLFF.